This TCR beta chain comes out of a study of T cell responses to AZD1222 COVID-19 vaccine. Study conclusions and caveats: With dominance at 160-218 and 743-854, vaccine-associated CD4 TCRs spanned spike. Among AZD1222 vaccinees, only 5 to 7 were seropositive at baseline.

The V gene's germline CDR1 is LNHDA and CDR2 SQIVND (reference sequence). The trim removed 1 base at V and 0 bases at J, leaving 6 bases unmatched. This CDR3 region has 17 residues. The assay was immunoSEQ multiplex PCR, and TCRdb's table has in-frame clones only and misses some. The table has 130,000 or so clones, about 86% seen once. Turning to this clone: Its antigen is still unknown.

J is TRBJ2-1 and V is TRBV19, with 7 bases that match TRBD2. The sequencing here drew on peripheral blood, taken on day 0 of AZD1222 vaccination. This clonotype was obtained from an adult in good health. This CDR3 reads CASSIAGGPDSYNEQFF. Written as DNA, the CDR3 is TGTGCCAGTAGTATAGCGGGGGGTCCCGACTCCTACAATGAGCAGTTCTTC.